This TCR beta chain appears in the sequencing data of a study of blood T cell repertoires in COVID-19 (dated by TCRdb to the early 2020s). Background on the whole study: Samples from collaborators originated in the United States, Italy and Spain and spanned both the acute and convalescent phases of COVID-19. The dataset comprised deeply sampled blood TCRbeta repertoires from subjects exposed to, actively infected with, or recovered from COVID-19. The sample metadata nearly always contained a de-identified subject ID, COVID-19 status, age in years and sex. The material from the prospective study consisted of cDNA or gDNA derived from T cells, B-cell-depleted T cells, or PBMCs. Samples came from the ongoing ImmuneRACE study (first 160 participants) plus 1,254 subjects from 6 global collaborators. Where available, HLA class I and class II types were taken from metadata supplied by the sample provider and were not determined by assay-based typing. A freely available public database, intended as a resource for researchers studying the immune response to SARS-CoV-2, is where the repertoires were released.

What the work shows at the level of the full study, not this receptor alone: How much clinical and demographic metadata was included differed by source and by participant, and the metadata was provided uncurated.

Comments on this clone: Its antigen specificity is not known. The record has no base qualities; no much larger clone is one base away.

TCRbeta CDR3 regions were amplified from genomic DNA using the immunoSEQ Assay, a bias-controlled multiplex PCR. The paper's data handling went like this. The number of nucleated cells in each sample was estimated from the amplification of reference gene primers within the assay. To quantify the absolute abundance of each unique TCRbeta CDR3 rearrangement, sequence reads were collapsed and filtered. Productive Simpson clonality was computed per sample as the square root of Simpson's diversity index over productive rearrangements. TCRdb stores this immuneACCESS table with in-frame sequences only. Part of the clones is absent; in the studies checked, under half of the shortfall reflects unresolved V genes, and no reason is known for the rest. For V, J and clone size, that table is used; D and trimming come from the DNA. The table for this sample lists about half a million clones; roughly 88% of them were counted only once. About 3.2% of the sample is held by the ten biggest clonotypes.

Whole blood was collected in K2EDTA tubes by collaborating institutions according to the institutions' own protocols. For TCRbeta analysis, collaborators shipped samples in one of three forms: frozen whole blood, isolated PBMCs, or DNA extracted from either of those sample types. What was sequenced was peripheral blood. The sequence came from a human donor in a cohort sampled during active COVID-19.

CDR3 sequence: CASSSQGGSYNEQFF. The DNA reads as follows: TGTGCCAGCAGCTCCCAGGGAGGCTCCTACAATGAGCAGTTCTTC. The chain employs TRBV7-6 and TRBJ2-1; perhaps TRBD2 is the D gene, with 6 bases matching. CDR1 and CDR2 were assigned from the germline V gene as SGHVS and FNYEAQ. V lost 4 bases and J lost 0 bases; the stretch between them is 10 bases long. Reading from cysteine to phenylalanine, the CDR3 counts 15 amino acids. The kept DNA is CDR3 alone, 45 bases in frame from the first base.